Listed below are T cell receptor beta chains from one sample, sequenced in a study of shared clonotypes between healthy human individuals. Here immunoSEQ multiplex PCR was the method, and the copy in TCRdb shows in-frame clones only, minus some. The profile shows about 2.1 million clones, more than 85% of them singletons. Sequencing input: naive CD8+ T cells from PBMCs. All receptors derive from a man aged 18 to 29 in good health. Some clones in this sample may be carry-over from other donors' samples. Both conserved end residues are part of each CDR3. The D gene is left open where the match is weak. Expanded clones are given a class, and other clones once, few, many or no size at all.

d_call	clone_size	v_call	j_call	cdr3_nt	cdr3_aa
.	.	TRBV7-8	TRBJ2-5	TGTGCCAGCAGCTTAGACCGAGAGACCCAGTACTTC	CASSLDRETQYF
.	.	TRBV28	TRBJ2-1	TGTGCCAGCAGTTTATTGGGTGGGAGCTATTACAATGAGCAGTTCTTC	CASSLLGGSYYNEQFF
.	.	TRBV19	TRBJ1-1	TGTGCCAGTAGTATAGTTCCAGGGTTGAACACTGAAGCTTTCTTT	CASSIVPGLNTEAFF
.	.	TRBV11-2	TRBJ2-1	TGTGCCAGCAGCTTAGATCGAGGTAGCGGAGAGCCCAACGAGCAGTTCTTC	CASSLDRGSGEPNEQFF
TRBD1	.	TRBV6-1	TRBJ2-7	TGTGCCAGCAGGGAAACTCCGGGACAGGGGTGGTACGAGCAGTACTTC	CASRETPGQGWYEQYF
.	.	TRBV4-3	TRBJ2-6	TGCGCCAGCAGCCACGGGGGGCTGTCGCGCGGGGCCAACGTCCTGACTTTC	CASSHGGLSRGANVLTF
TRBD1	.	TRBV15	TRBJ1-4	TGTGCCACCAGCAAGAGTAACAGGGGCTCTAGGGAAAAACTGTTTTTT	CATSKSNRGSREKLFF
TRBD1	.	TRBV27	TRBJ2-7	TGTGCCACCGGGACAGGGGGAAGGCACGAGCAGTACTTC	CATGTGGRHEQYF
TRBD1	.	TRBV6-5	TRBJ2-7	TGTGCCAGCAGCACACAGGGGGCTAACGACGAGCAGTACTTC	CASSTQGANDEQYF
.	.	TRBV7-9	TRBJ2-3	TGTGCCAGCAGCCCTAGACTATCAGTTACGCAGTATTTT	CASSPRLSVTQYF
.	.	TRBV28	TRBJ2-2	TGTGCCAGCAGTCCCGGGGACGGGCCGCGAACCACCGGGGAGCTGTTTTTT	CASSPGDGPRTTGELFF
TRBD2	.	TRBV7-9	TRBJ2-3	TGTGCCAGCAGCCAAGCGGGACTAGCAAAAGATACGCAGTATTTT	CASSQAGLAKDTQYF
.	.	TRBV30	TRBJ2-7	TGTGCCTGGAGTTACGGGACCGGCTCCTACGAGCAGTACTTC	CAWSYGTGSYEQYF
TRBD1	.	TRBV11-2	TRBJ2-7	TGTGCCAGCAGCCCAAGGACAGGGGGGACCTACGAGCAGTACTTC	CASSPRTGGTYEQYF
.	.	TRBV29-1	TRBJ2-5	TGCAGCGGCATCCCCGTAGAGGCAGGAGTACAAGAGACCCAGTACTTC	CSGIPVEAGVQETQYF
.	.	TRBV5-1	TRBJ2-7	TGCGCCAGCAGTGGGGGTTACGAGCAGTACTTC	CASSGGYEQYF
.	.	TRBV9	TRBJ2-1	TGTGCCAGCAGCCCAGGGGCGGAGCAGTTCTTC	CASSPGAEQFF
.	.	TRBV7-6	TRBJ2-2	TGTGCCAGCAGCTTAGCCTTTCGCTTTGACGGGGAGCTGTTTTTT	CASSLAFRFDGELFF
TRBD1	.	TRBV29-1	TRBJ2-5	TGCAGCGTTGGAGGGGACAGTCAAGAGACCCAGTACTTC	CSVGGDSQETQYF
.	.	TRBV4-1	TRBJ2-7	TGCGCCAGCAGCCAAGAATGGACCGAACATTACGAGCAGTACTTC	CASSQEWTEHYEQYF
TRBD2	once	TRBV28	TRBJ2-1	TGTGCCAGCAGAGTCCGGCGGGAGGCCTACAATGAGCAGTTCTTC	CASRVRREAYNEQFF
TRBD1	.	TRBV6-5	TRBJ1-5	TGTGCCAGCAGTTTAGGGCAGGGGGCAGGCAATCAGCCCCAGCATTTT	CASSLGQGAGNQPQHF
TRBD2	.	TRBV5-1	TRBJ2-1	TGCGCCAGCAGCTCCGTACCCACTAGCGGGATTGGTCCCCACAATGAGCAGTTCTTC	CASSSVPTSGIGPHNEQFF
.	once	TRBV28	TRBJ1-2	TGTGCCAGCAGTTTAAGGAAGGGGGGGAATGGCTACACCTTC	CASSLRKGGNGYTF
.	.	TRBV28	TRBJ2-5	TGTGCCAGCAGTTCGTCCCCCGCGAAGGAGGAGACCCAGTACTTC	CASSSSPAKEETQYF
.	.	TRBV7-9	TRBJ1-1	TGTGCCAGCAGCCGCTTGGGGGGCACTGAAGCTTTCTTT	CASSRLGGTEAFF
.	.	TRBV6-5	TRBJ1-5	TGTGCCAGCAGTACGAGCAACAATCAGCCCCAGCATTTT	CASSTSNNQPQHF
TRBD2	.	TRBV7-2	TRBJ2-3	TGTGCCAGCAGCTTAGTAGCGGGAGTTATAGATACGCAGTATTTT	CASSLVAGVIDTQYF
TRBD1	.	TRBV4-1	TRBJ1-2	TGCGCCAGCAGCCACCCCGGACAGGGGGCGCCTTATGGCTACACCTTC	CASSHPGQGAPYGYTF
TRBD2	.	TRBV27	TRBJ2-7	TGTGCCAGCAGGACGGCAGCGGGAGAAGGTTCCTACGAGCAGTACTTC	CASRTAAGEGSYEQYF
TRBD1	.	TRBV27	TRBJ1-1	TGTGCCAGCAGTTTGACCGGGACAGGGGAGTATACGAACACTGAAGCTTTCTTT	CASSLTGTGEYTNTEAFF
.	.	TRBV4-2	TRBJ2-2	TGTGCCAGCAGCCAAGTTCTCGCAGGTACCGGGGAGCTGTTTTTT	CASSQVLAGTGELFF
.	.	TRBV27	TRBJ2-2	TGTGCCAGCAGTGTCAGGGGTGCCGGGGAGCTGTTTTTT	CASSVRGAGELFF
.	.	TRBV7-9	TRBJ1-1	TGTGCCAGCAGCTTAGCGGATCCCTGGTCGGAAGCTTTCTTT	CASSLADPWSEAFF
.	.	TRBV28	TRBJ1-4	TGTGCCAGCAGTTTAGTTATGGCAACTAATGAAAAACTGTTTTTT	CASSLVMATNEKLFF
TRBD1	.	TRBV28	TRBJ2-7	TGTGCCAGCAGTGGGCCCGGGACAGTCTCCTACGAGCAGTACTTC	CASSGPGTVSYEQYF
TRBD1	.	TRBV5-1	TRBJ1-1	TGCGCCAGCAGCGACAGGGGACTAAACACTGAAGCTTTCTTT	CASSDRGLNTEAFF
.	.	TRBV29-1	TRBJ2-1	TGCAGCCCTTCCCGGCGGGGCTACAATGAGCAGTTCTTC	CSPSRRGYNEQFF
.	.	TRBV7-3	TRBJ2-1	TGTGCCAGCAGCTTATGGTCTAGCGCCGACTACAATGAGCAGTTCTTC	CASSLWSSADYNEQFF
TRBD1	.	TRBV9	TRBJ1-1	TGTGCCAGCAGCGTGGAAATGACAGGGTACACTGAAGCTTTCTTT	CASSVEMTGYTEAFF
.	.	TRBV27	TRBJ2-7	TGTGCCAGCAGTTTATCTAATACAGGGAATTCAGAAGAGCAGTACTTC	CASSLSNTGNSEEQYF
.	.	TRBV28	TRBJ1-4	TGTGCCAGCCAAACTTTTGCAACTAATGAAAAACTGTTTTTT	CASQTFATNEKLFF
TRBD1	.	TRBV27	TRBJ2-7	TGTGCCAGCAGTCCTTCTGCCGGGACAGGCGTCTACGAGCAGTACTTC	CASSPSAGTGVYEQYF
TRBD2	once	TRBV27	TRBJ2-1	TGTGCCAGCGGACTAGCGGGAGCCCCCCCCCGGGATGAGCAGTTCTTC	CASGLAGAPPRDEQFF
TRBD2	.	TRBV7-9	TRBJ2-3	TGTGCCAGCAGCTTACCGGGACTAGTGACAGATACGCAGTATTTT	CASSLPGLVTDTQYF
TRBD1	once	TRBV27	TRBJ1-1	TGTGCCAGCAGTTTATCCAGGGGGATGAACACTGAAGCTTTCTTT	CASSLSRGMNTEAFF
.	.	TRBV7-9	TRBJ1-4	TGTGCCAGCAGCTTAGTAGATAATGAAAAACTGTTTTTT	CASSLVDNEKLFF
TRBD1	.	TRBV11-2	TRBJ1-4	TGTGCCAGCAGCTCCTCCTACAGGGGCGGGGATGAAAAACTGTTTTTT	CASSSSYRGGDEKLFF
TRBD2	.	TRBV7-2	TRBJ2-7	TGTGCCAGCAGCCCGTCTAGCGGGAGCTACGAGCAGTACTTC	CASSPSSGSYEQYF
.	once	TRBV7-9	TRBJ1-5	TGTGCCAGCAGCTTAGGCACAGGATATTATAGCAATCAGCCCCAGCATTTT	CASSLGTGYYSNQPQHF
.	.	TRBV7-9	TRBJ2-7	TGTGCCAGCATCCGGGACGGCCTTTCCTACGAGCAGTACTTC	CASIRDGLSYEQYF
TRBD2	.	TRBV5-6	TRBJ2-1	TGTGCCAGCAGCCTAGCGGGAGCCTGGATTTATGAGCAGTTCTTC	CASSLAGAWIYEQFF
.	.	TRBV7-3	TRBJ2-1	TGTGCCAGCAGCTTAAGCCCCTACAATGAGCAGTTCTTC	CASSLSPYNEQFF
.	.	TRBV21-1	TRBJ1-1	TGTGCCAGCAGCAAAGGGGAGGCAGTTTGGCAGGGAAGGTGGAGGGGTTTCTTT	CASSKGEAVWQGRWRGFF
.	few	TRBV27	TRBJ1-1	TGTGCCAGCGGCGATGAAGCTTTCTTT	CASGDEAFF
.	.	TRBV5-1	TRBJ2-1	TGCGCCAGCAGCTTAAAACAGCCCAATGAGCAGTTCTTC	CASSLKQPNEQFF